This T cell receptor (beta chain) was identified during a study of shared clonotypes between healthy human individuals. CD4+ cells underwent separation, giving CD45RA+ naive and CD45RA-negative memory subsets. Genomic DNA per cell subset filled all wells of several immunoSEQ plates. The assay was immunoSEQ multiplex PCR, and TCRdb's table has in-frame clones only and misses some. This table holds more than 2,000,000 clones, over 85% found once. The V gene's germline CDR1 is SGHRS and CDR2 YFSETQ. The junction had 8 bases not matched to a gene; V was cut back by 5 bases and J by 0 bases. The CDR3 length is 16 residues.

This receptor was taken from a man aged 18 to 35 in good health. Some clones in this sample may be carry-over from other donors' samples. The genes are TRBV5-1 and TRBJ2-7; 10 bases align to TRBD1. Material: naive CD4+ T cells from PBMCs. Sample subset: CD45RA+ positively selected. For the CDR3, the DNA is TGCGCCAGCAGTCAACAGGGACAGGGGACCTCCTACGAGCAGTACTTC. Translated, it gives CASSQQGQGTSYEQYF.